This T cell receptor beta chain was sequenced for a study of T cell responses to AZD1222 COVID-19 vaccine. Profiled with immunoSEQ multiplex PCR; TCRdb holds only in-frame clones, not every one. The sample records tens of thousands of clones, 80% to 90% being singletons. Only a few counts were recorded for this clone. Trimming shortened V by 6 bases and J by 1 base, and 9 bases separated the two germline ends. The CDR3 is 13 amino acids. The V gene's germline CDR1 is SNHLY and CDR2 FYNNEI. The origin of this receptor is an adult who received the AZD1222 COVID-19 vaccine. Here the sequenced sample was peripheral blood, taken 28 days after the second AZD1222 dose. This sequence joins TRBV2 and TRBJ1-1, with D unclear. The CDR3 region has the DNA TGTGCCAGCAGCTACCGCCCGAACACTGAAGCTTTCTTT. It is translated as CASSYRPNTEAFF.